The clone carrying this T cell receptor (beta chain) was recorded at least ten times. Germline V lookup: CDR1 SEHNR, CDR2 FQNEAQ (reference sequence). The V and J ends lost 6 bases and 4 bases, in that order; junction bases with no gene match: 4. The CDR3 spans 14 residues. This specimen comes from a study of molecular identifiers for immune sequencing clone quantification. Previously described methods and listed TCR primers were employed for the bulk TCR libraries. One entry per CDR3 protein, called by TCRdb with MiXCR from the PCR reads. The sample holds approximately 680,000 distinct CDR3 sequences, roughly 23% seen once.

V usage is TRBV7-9 and J usage is TRBJ2-5; TRBD2 aligns across 11 bases. The sample was naive CD8+ T cells from blood, with Jurkat cell RNA spiked in. Subset meaning: FACS-sorted CD8+CD4-CCR7+CD45RA+ naive T cells. The TCR was taken from a human donor in good health. Some libraries in this study had Jurkat cell RNA spiked in. The CDR3 region has the DNA TGTGCCAGCAGGACTAGCGGGACCTCAGAGACCCAGTACTTC. Protein sequence: CASRTSGTSETQYF.